This TCR beta chain was profiled in a study of blood T cell repertoires in COVID-19. About the research overall: From the United States, Italy and Spain came samples of acute and convalescent COVID-19.

Sequencing used immunoSEQ multiplex PCR; TCRdb keeps in-frame clones, though not all of them. The sample consists of 130,000 to 150,000 clones, roughly 79% of them appearing once. V lost 7 bases and J lost 0; bases outside the gene matches: 17. Germline V gives CDR1 ENHRY, CDR2 SYGVKD. There are 18 residues in the CDR3. The clonotype comes from a human donor with acute or convalescent COVID-19. The donor label of this sample is uncertain. The chain is built from TRBV10-3 and TRBJ1-2, with 7 bases aligning to TRBD1. Specimen: peripheral blood. CDR3 coding DNA: TGTGCCATCACCCCGGAAGTCCCGGGGACAGACCCTAACTATGGCTACACCTTC. It is translated as CAITPEVPGTDPNYGYTF.